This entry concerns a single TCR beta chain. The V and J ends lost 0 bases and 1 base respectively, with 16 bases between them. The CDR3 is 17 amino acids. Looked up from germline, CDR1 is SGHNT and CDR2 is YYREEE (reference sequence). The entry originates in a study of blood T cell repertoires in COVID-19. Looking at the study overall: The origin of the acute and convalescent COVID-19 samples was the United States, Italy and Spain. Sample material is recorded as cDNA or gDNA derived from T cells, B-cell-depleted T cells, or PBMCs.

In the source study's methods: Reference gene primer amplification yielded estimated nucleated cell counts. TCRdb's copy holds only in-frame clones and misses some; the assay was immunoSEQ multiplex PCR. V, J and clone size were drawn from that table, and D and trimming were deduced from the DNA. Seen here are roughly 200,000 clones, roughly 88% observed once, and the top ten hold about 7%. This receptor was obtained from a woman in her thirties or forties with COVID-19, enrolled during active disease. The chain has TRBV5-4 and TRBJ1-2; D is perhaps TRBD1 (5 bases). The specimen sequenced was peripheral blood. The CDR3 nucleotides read TGTGCCAGCAGCTTGGGCTGGGGCAGACCGGTTAACTATGGCTACACCTTC. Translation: CASSLGWGRPVNYGYTF. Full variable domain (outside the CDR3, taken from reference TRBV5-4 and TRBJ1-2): ETGVTQSPTHLIKTRGQQVTLRCSSQSGHNTVSWYQQALGQGPQFIFQYYREEENGRGNFPPRFSGLQFPNYSSELNVNALELDDSALYLCASSLGWGRPVNYGYTFGSGTRLTVV.